Here is one T cell receptor (beta chain) with its context. The antigen is unknown. J lost 5 bases, V lost 5 bases, and 13 bases had no gene match. This CDR3 contains 16 residues. CDR1 and CDR2 from the germline V gene are SEHNR and FQNEAQ (reference sequence). The authors reverse transcribed all of the isolated RNA, so sequencing captured expressed TCRB transcripts. Clones were read by immunoSEQ multiplex PCR, and TCRdb kept only the in-frame ones, dropping some. The table lists about 410,000 clones, over 11% of them singletons, with roughly 0.033% in the top ten. The sample comes from a study of beta chain features in type 1 diabetes. Background on the study: There was similarity between patients and healthy donors in age, gender and cell yields. Overall study findings and caveats: For cells with high TCR expression, cDNA sequencing could yield over-representation.

This clonotype was sampled from a man aged 25 to 40 in good health. What was sequenced was naive CD4+ T cells from blood. The chain links TRBV7-9 to TRBJ2-5; 8 bases match TRBD1. The CDR3: CASSLARTGTAETQYF. The CDR3 DNA sequence: TGTGCCAGCAGCCTGGCCAGGACAGGGACAGCTGAGACCCAGTACTTC.